These 26 T cell receptor beta chains share one sample of origin, sequenced in a study of technical replicates of blood from a few donors. TCRdb's table, derived via immunoSEQ multiplex PCR, lists solely in-frame clones and lacks some. The data contain around 100,000 clones, 95% of them singletons. The sequenced sample was T cells isolated from PBMCs. Source of these receptors: a human donor in good health.

This chain uses TRBV4-2 with TRBJ2-7; 7 nucleotides agree with TRBD2. Trimming cost V 4 bases and J 0 bases; bases outside gene matches: 15. The CDR3 is 18 amino acids. Germline V gives CDR1 LGHNA, CDR2 YNFKEQ. CDR3 protein: CASSLGGSGRTSSYEQYF. The CDR3 region has the DNA TGTGCCAGCAGCCTTGGGGGTAGCGGGCGAACTAGCTCCTACGAGCAGTACTTC.

The rearrangement joins TRBV19 to TRBJ2-3; maybe TRBD2 (5 bases). CDR3 size: 12 residues. With 5 bases removed from V and 6 bases from J, the gap between germline ends came to 9 bases. From germline, CDR1 is LNHDA and CDR2 SQIVND (reference sequence). Here the CDR3 DNA reads TGTGCCAGTAGTTACAGAGGGGATACGCAGTATTTT. It yields the protein CASSYRGDTQYF. Together with reference TRBV19 and TRBJ2-3, the CDR3 gives the full variable domain: DGGITQSPKYLFRKEGQNVTLSCEQNLNHDAMYWYRQDPGQGLRLIYYSQIVNDFQKGDIAEGYSVSREKKESFPLTVTSAQKNPTAFYLCASSYRGDTQYFGPGTRLTVL.

The genes are TRBV9 and TRBJ1-2; 8 bases are a match to TRBD1. The germline gives CDR1 SGDLS, CDR2 YYNGEE. V trimming: 2 bases; J trimming: 5 bases; junction bases outside the gene matches: 8. The length of the CDR3 is 15 residues. The CDR3 nucleotides are TGTGCCAGCAGCGTTTCCGGGACAGGCAATTATGGCTACACCTTC. Translated: CASSVSGTGNYGYTF.

The chain carries TRBV5-1 and TRBJ2-3; TRBD2 agrees at 7 bases. This CDR3 spans 16 amino acids. Per the germline V gene, CDR1 is SGHRS and CDR2 is YFSETQ. V gave up 0 bases and J gave up 3 bases; unmatched junction bases: 7. CDR3: CASSLAGRAGTDTQYF. For the CDR3, the DNA is TGCGCCAGCAGCTTGGCAGGGAGGGCCGGGACAGATACGCAGTATTTT.

The chain has TRBV11-2 and TRBJ1-1; 9 nucleotides match TRBD1. This CDR3 is 16 amino acids long. Germline V gene data show CDR1 as SGHAT and CDR2 as FQNNGV. Losses at the gene ends were 5 bases for V and 0 bases for J; bases not matched to a gene: 7. CDR3 in amino acids: CASSEQGALMNTEAFF. The CDR3 coding sequence is TGTGCCAGCAGCGAACAGGGGGCTCTTATGAACACTGAAGCTTTCTTT.

Only a few counts were recorded for this clone. The gene calls are TRBV25-1 and TRBJ2-3; a weak D match, TRBD2 (5 bases). Looked up from germline, CDR1 is MGHDK and CDR2 is SYGVNS. The CDR3 is made up of 14 amino acids. V shed 5 bases and J shed 8 bases, with 17 bases lying between them. The CDR3 coding sequence is TGTGCCAGCAGTCCTCCGAGAGGGATGGGTACGCAGTATTTT. Its protein is CASSPPRGMGTQYF.

V usage is TRBV10-1 and J usage is TRBJ2-2; no firm D call. Deletions cut 7 bases from V and 8 bases from J, with 14 bases between. CDR3 length: 13 amino acids. The germline gives CDR1 WNHNN, CDR2 SYGVQD (reference sequence). CDR3 DNA sequence: TGCGCCAGCATTCAACATGCCTTGGGGGAGCTGTTTTTT. Translated: CASIQHALGELFF.

This clone was counted once. The V call is TRBV28, the J call TRBJ2-7, with 8 bases fitting TRBD1. J lost 3 bases, V lost 7 bases, and 5 bases had no gene match. CDR3 size: 13 residues. Per germline, CDR1 MDHEN and CDR2 SYDVKM. The CDR3, as DNA: TGTGCCAGCATTACAGGGGGTCACTACGAGCAGTACTTC. Its translation is CASITGGHYEQYF.

V and J are TRBV28 and TRBJ2-7; 12 bases align to TRBD2. Germline CDR1 is MDHEN and CDR2 is SYDVKM. The length of the CDR3 is 16 residues. J was trimmed by 2 bases and V by 1 base; bases with no gene match: 3. CDR3 residues: CASSLYLAGGPYEQYF. CDR3 in DNA: TGTGCCAGCAGTTTATACCTAGCGGGAGGGCCCTACGAGCAGTACTTC.

The rearrangement links TRBV11-3 to TRBJ1-2, with a possible D match to TRBD1 (6 bases). The CDR3 contains 13 residues. Germline loops: CDR1 SGHNT, CDR2 YENEEA. V shed 8 bases and J shed 7 bases, with 17 bases lying between them. CDR3 nucleotide sequence: TGTGCCAGCGTAGGGTGGCAGGGGTCTGGCTACACCTTC. Residues: CASVGWQGSGYTF. Variable domain in full (rest from reference TRBV11-3 and TRBJ1-2): EAGVVQSPRYKIIEKKQPVAFWCNPISGHNTLYWYLQNLGQGPELLIRYENEEAVDDSQLPKDRFSAERLKGVDSTLKIQPAELGDSAVYLCASVGWQGSGYTFGSGTRLTVV.

The chain is built from TRBV5-1 and TRBJ2-5; D is uncertain. The ends were cut back, 5 bases at V and 2 bases at J, with 10 bases in the middle. Germline V gene sequence: CDR1 SGHRS, CDR2 YFSETQ. CDR3 length: 13 residues. This CDR3 is CASRGDNQETQYF. DNA for the CDR3: TGCGCCAGCAGAGGCGACAATCAAGAGACCCAGTACTTC.

V usage is TRBV5-5 and J usage is TRBJ2-3; 12 nucleotides align to TRBD1. This CDR3 spans 15 amino acids. CDR1 is SGHKS and CDR2 is YYEKEE in the germline V gene (reference sequence). After removal of 4 bases from V and 10 bases from J, the junction contained 10 bases not matched to a gene. CDR3 sequence (DNA): TGTGCCAGCAGCCTCCGGGACAGGGGGCTTCGGCCGCAGTATTTT. It encodes CASSLRDRGLRPQYF.

The chain combines TRBV6-5 with TRBJ2-7; D unresolved. Germline V gives CDR1 MNHEY, CDR2 SVGAGI. The CDR3 runs to 13 residues. The V gene lost 2 bases and the J gene lost 2 bases, with 7 bases spanning the gap. CDR3: CASSYGQTYEQYF. DNA of the CDR3: TGTGCCAGCAGTTACGGGCAGACCTACGAGCAGTACTTC.

The rearrangement joins TRBV30 to TRBJ2-7, with 10 bases matching TRBD2. V was pared by 1 base and J by 4 bases, with 16 bases of the junction left unmatched. The CDR3 length is 18 residues. Germline-derived CDR1 and CDR2 are GTSNPN and SVGIG (reference sequence). DNA of the CDR3: TGTGCCTGGAGTGCTCCCGCCGGGCTAGCGGGAGTTTCTTACGAGCAGTACTTC. Translating it yields CAWSAPAGLAGVSYEQYF.

The chain has TRBV30 and TRBJ2-1; TRBD2 aligns across 7 bases. Germline V CDR1 and CDR2: GTSNPN, SVGIG (reference sequence). This CDR3 has 15 amino acids. Trimming took 0 bases from V and 6 from J; bases not matched to a gene: 8. The CDR3 nucleotides read TGTGCCTGGAGTGTACGGAGCGGGAAAGGCAATGAGCAGTTCTTC. Translated: CAWSVRSGKGNEQFF. The full variable domain, in which reference TRBV30 and TRBJ2-1 provide the parts outside the CDR3, is SQTIHQWPATLVQPVGSPLSLECTVEGTSNPNLYWYRQAAGRGLQLLFYSVGIGQISSEVPQNLSASRPQDRQFILSSKKLLLSDSGFYLCAWSVRSGKGNEQFFGPGTRLTVL.

The rearrangement links TRBV15 to TRBJ2-1; possibly TRBD1 for D (7 bases). The V gene lost 0 bases and the J gene lost 4 bases, with 10 bases spanning the gap. The CDR3 extends over 15 amino acids. CDR1 LNHNV and CDR2 YYDKDF come from the germline V gene (reference sequence). The DNA of the CDR3 is TGTGCCACCAGCAGAGATCAGGGGGGATACAATGAGCAGTTCTTC. It codes for CATSRDQGGYNEQFF.

The chain couples TRBV21-1 to TRBJ1-1; the table's D call of TRBD1 was not tested on the DNA. TRBV21-1 corresponds to a pseudogene. This CDR3 is built from 17 residues. CDR3 nucleotide sequence: TGTGCCAGCAGCCAACGACAGGTACGAGAAAATGACACTGAAGCTTTCTTT. This gives the protein CASSQRQVRENDTEAFF.

The gene calls are TRBV7-6 and TRBJ2-2; 9 nucleotides line up with TRBD2. This CDR3 has 15 residues. Germline V lookup: CDR1 SGHVS, CDR2 FNYEAQ. With V trimmed by 1 base and J by 5 bases, 2 bases remained unmatched. The CDR3 loop is CASSLDSGSTGELFF. The CDR3 DNA follows: TGTGCCAGCAGCTTAGATAGCGGGAGTACCGGGGAGCTGTTTTTT.

The chain employs TRBV19 and TRBJ2-7; a weak D match, TRBD1 (6 bases). The CDR3 totals 11 residues. CDR1 is LNHDA and CDR2 is SQIVND in the germline V gene (reference sequence). The V and J ends lost 10 bases and 4 bases respectively, with 11 bases between them. In DNA, the CDR3 is TGTGCCACCACGAGGGGGTACGAGCAGTACTTC. Translation: CATTRGYEQYF.

J is TRBJ2-1 and V is TRBV5-1; 11 bases align to TRBD1. The trim removed 2 bases at V and 0 bases at J, leaving 1 base unmatched. CDR3 size: 16 residues. Germline-derived CDR1 and CDR2 are SGHRS and YFSETQ. For the CDR3, the DNA is TGCGCCAGCAGCTTTGGGACAGGGGGCTCCTACAATGAGCAGTTCTTC. Translated, it gives CASSFGTGGSYNEQFF.

This sequence joins TRBV12-2 and TRBJ2-7; the table names TRBD2, a call not compared with the DNA. TRBV12-2 is described as a pseudogene. The CDR3 totals 17 residues. The CDR3 DNA reads as TGTGCAAGTCGCTTCAAAGCTAGCGGGAGGGCCAGGTACGAGCAGTACTTC. Its translation: CASRFKASGRARYEQYF.

The gene calls are TRBV9 and TRBJ2-1; 8 positions match TRBD1. Germline-derived CDR1 and CDR2 are SGDLS and YYNGEE. The CDR3 extends over 15 amino acids. V was clipped by 5 bases and J by 6 bases; unmatched bases: 10. CDR3 nucleotide sequence: TGTGCCAGCAGTGGGCAGACAGGGGAGGCCAATGAGCAGTTCTTC. It codes for CASSGQTGEANEQFF.

This rearrangement joins TRBV6-1 to TRBJ1-1; no clear D. V was pared by 5 bases and J by 6 bases, with 7 bases between. The CDR3 has 11 residues. Germline CDR1 is MNHNS and CDR2 is SASEGT. The CDR3 DNA sequence: TGTGCCAGCAGTCAGACACCTGAAGCTTTCTTT. It codes for CASSQTPEAFF.

The chain carries TRBV5-3 and TRBJ1-5; weak D call: TRBD1 (5 bases). TRBV5-3 is treated as an ORF (open reading frame) with a function not yet certain. The CDR3 covers 17 residues. V lost 6 bases and J 0 bases, leaving 19 bases between the germline ends. The CDR3 here is CARTFGGDADSNQPQHF. The CDR3 DNA is TGTGCCAGAACCTTTGGCGGGGACGCGGATAGCAATCAGCCCCAGCATTTT.

This chain connects TRBV6-5 to TRBJ1-3; no clear D gene. This CDR3 comprises 12 residues. Germline V CDR1 and CDR2: MNHEY, SVGAGI. Trimming took off 2 bases at V and 9 bases at J, with 8 bases between the two ends. The CDR3, as DNA: TGTGCCAGCAGTTACGAGCAGCGCACCATATATTTT. This sequence encodes CASSYEQRTIYF.

The V and J genes are TRBV28 and TRBJ2-7; 9 nucleotides line up with TRBD1. The ends lost 7 bases at V and 0 bases at J; junction bases unmatched: 4. The germline V gene encodes CDR1 MDHEN and CDR2 SYDVKM. The CDR3 has 14 residues. CDR3 amino acids: CASTGGQGSYEQYF. In nucleotides, the CDR3 is TGTGCCAGCACCGGGGGACAGGGCTCCTACGAGCAGTACTTC.